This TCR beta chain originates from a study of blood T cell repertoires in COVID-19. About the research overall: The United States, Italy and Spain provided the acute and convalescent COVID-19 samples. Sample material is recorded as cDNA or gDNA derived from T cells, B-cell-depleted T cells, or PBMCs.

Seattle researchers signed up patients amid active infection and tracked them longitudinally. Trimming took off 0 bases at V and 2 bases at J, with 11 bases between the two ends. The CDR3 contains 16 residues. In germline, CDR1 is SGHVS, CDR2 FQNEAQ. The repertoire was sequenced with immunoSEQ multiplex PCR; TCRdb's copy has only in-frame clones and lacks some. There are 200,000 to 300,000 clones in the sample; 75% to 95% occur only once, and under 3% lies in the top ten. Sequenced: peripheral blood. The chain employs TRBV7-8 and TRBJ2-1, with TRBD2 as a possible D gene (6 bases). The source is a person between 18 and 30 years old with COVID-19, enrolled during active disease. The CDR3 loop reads CASSLAPREPYNEQFF. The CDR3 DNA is TGTGCCAGCAGCTTAGCGCCTCGGGAGCCCTACAATGAGCAGTTCTTC.